The clone carrying this T cell receptor (beta chain) came up many times. The germline gives CDR1 PRHDT, CDR2 FYEKMQ (reference sequence). The CDR3 extends over 14 amino acids. Trimming cost V 7 bases and J 0 bases, with 9 bases left between them. This sample is drawn from a study of T cells in Graves' hyperthyroidism and ophthalmopathy. Amplified TCR beta CDR3 regions came from RNA transcripts. TCR CDR3 underwent first-round RT-PCR with the HTBI primer set. Each CDR3 protein is one row after TCRdb ran MiXCR on the multiplex PCR reads. The data show hundreds of thousands of distinct CDR3 sequences, with under 15% seen just once and roughly 4.5% held by the top ten. It was uncontrolled infection, other autoimmune disease, pregnancy or lactation that excluded patients. The PBMCs were taken from approximately 9 ml of fresh peripheral blood.

The sequence was collected from a woman aged 35 to 49 with Graves' ophthalmopathy. This chain links TRBV13 with TRBJ2-2; D possibly matches TRBD1 or TRBD2 (6 bases each). The specimen was blood. The CDR3 here is CASTGAANTGELFF. DNA of the CDR3: TGTGCCAGCACGGGGGCGGCGAACACCGGGGAGCTGTTTTTT. Using reference TRBV13 and TRBJ2-2 for the parts outside the CDR3, the full variable domain is AAGVIQSPRHLIKEKRETATLKCYPIPRHDTVYWYQQGPGQDPQFLISFYEKMQSDKGSIPDRFSAQQFSDYHSELNMSSLELGDSALYFCASTGAANTGELFFGEGSRLTVL.